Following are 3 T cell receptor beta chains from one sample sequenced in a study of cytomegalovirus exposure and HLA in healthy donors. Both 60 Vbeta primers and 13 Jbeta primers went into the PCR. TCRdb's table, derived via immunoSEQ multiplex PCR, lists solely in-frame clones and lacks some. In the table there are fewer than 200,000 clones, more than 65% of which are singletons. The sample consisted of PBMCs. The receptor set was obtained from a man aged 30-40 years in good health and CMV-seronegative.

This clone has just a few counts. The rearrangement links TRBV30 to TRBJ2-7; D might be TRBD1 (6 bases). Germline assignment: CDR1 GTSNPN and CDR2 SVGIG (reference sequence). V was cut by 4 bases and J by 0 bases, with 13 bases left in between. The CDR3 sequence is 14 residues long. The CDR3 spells CAWNRDQSSYEQYF. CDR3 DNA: TGTGCCTGGAACAGGGACCAGAGCTCCTACGAGCAGTACTTC.

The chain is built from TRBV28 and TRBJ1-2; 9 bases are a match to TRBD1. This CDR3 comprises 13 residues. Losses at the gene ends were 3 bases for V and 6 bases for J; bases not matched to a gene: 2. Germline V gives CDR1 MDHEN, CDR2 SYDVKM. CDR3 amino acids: CASSLDRGNGYTF. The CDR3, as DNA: TGTGCCAGCAGTTTGGACAGGGGAAATGGCTACACCTTC.

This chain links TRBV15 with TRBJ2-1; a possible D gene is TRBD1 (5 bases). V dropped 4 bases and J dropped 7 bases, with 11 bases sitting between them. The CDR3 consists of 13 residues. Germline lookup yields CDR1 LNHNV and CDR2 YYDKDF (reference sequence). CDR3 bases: TGTGCCACCAGCACATCCCCAGGGAATGAGCAGTTCTTC. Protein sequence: CATSTSPGNEQFF.